Presented here are 9 T cell receptor beta chains from one specimen sequenced in a study of regulatory T cells in long-lasting Graves disease. To make TCR beta libraries, researchers used iRepertoire HTBI primers and Arm-PCR of CDR3 regions. Each CDR3 protein gets one entry after TCRdb re-called the multiplex PCR reads with MiXCR. The data show around 430,000 distinct CDR3 sequences, with 22% seen just once and around 14% held by the top ten. Sample time point: persistent/refractory GD, antithyroid drugs over 5 years with positive TRAb. The TCR library was made from RNA extracted from PBMCs. The input for sequencing was peripheral blood mononuclear cells (PBMCs), taken when the disease was refractory, from a patient treated with antithyroid drugs. Receptor source: a female donor with Graves disease.

The chain has TRBV30 and TRBJ1-1; no firm D call. This CDR3 spans 15 amino acids. Trimming took 0 bases from V and 2 from J, leaving 13 bases between them. The germline gives CDR1 GTSNPN, CDR2 SVGIG (reference sequence). CDR3 sequence reads: CAWSVPLRINTEAFF. DNA of the CDR3: TGTGCCTGGAGTGTACCCCTCCGGATCAACACTGAAGCTTTCTTT.

The genes are TRBV11-3 and TRBJ2-7, with TRBD2 matching over 7 bases. The germline V gene has CDR1 SGHNT and CDR2 YENEEA. CDR3 size: 14 residues. With V trimmed by 5 bases and J by 4 bases, 8 bases remained unmatched. The DNA of the CDR3 is TGTGCCAGCAGCCCCCGGGGGGAACTGTACGAGCAGTACTTC. It yields the protein CASSPRGELYEQYF.

This clonotype was seen just once. An end of the junction does not agree with germline; a read error may underlie this. V and J are TRBV6-6 and TRBJ2-5; 10 bases are a match to TRBD1. CDR3 length: 15 residues. CDR1 MNHNY and CDR2 SVGAGI come from the germline V gene (reference sequence). CDR3 nucleotides: TGTGCCAGCAGTTACTCGTGGGACAGGGGACAGACCCGGTACTTC. This encodes CASSYSWDRGQTRYF.

The chain has TRBV28 and TRBJ2-7; 9 nucleotides line up with TRBD1. In germline, CDR1 is MDHEN, CDR2 SYDVKM. The CDR3 is made up of 15 amino acids. Trimming cost V 7 bases and J 0 bases; bases outside gene matches: 7. The CDR3 nucleotides read TGTGCCAGCACCCCTGGGACAGGGACCTCCTACGAGCAGTACTTC. Its protein is CASTPGTGTSYEQYF. Drawing the rest from reference TRBV28 and TRBJ2-7, the complete variable domain is DVKVTQSSRYLVKRTGEKVFLECVQDMDHENMFWYRQDPGLGLRLIYFSYDVKMKEKGDIPEGYSVSREKKERFSLILESASTNQTSMYLCASTPGTGTSYEQYFGPGTRLTVT.

This clonotype came up many times. The CDR3 nucleotides are TGTGCCAGCAGCAATTCCGGGGTAGGGAGGGGCACTGAAGCTTTCTTT. It translates to CASSNSGVGRGTEAFF. The chain links TRBV11-3 to TRBJ1-1; D possibly corresponds to TRBD1 (5 bases). CDR1 is SGHNT, CDR2 YENEEA, per germline. The CDR3 consists of 16 residues. Trimming stripped 5 bases from V and 4 bases from J, with 20 bases between.

This clonotype was counted ten times or more. This chain uses TRBV29-1 with TRBJ2-7; D perhaps matches TRBD1 (6 bases). Per the germline V gene, CDR1 is SQVTM and CDR2 is ANQGSEA. With 6 bases removed from V and 5 bases from J, the gap between germline ends came to 17 bases. The CDR3 sequence is 13 residues long. The CDR3 bases are TGCAGCGTCAGACAGGCCGCGGGCCACGAGCAGTACTTC. Its protein product is CSVRQAAGHEQYF.

The J gene is TRBJ2-2, the V gene TRBV5-6; D call uncertain. The germline V gene encodes CDR1 SGHDT and CDR2 YYEEEE. V was trimmed by 4 bases and J by 2 bases, leaving 15 bases between them. This CDR3 comprises 16 residues. The CDR3, as DNA: TGTGCCAGCAGCCCGTTGGGCCCAGGAAACACCGGGGAGCTGTTTTTT. Residues: CASSPLGPGNTGELFF.

The gene calls are TRBV20-1 and TRBJ2-1, with D perhaps matching TRBD1 or TRBD2 (6 bases each). V gave up 6 bases and J gave up 9 bases, with 9 bases separating them. Germline CDR1 reads DFQATT; CDR2 reads SNEGSKA (reference sequence). CDR3 length equals 10 residues. The CDR3 sequence: CSAGGIEQFF. The CDR3 coding sequence is TGCAGTGCGGGGGGCATTGAGCAGTTCTTC.

The sample holds one count of this clonotype. An end of the junction does not agree with germline; a read error may underlie this. In nucleotides, the CDR3 is TGTGCCAGCAACTTGGGAAATCCAAGTCCTGGCTACACCTTC. Translation gives CASNLGNPSPGYTF. The chain carries TRBV5-5 and TRBJ1-2; D is uncertain. This CDR3 region has 14 residues. Per germline, CDR1 SGHKS and CDR2 YYEKEE (reference sequence). Using reference TRBV5-5 and TRBJ1-2 for the parts outside the CDR3, the full variable domain is DAGVTQSPTHLIKTRGQQVTLRCSPISGHKSVSWYQQVLGQGPQFIFQYYEKEERGRGNFPDRFSARQFPNYSSELNVNALLLGDSALYLCASNLGNPSPGYTFGSGTRLTVV.